The 17 T cell receptor beta chains in this list originate from one sample, sequenced in a study of T cell responses to AZD1222 COVID-19 vaccine. TCRdb's copy holds only in-frame clones and misses some; the assay was immunoSEQ multiplex PCR. The sample lists 150,000 to 170,000 clones, roughly 90% occurring once. Sequences were derived from peripheral blood, sampled on day 0 of AZD1222 vaccination. All receptors come from an adult in good health.

The chain has TRBV28 and TRBJ1-1; D is perhaps TRBD1 (5 bases). The germline CDR1 and CDR2 sequences are MDHEN and SYDVKM. The V gene lost 6 bases and the J gene lost 1 base, with 15 bases spanning the gap. The CDR3 consists of 15 residues. CDR3 bases: TGTGCCAGCAGCCCGCTCGGGGGGGAGAACACTGAAGCTTTCTTT. As protein: CASSPLGGENTEAFF.

The CDR3 loop reads CASSLDGTGGGEQFF. In DNA form, the CDR3 reads TGCGCCAGCAGCTTGGACGGGACAGGGGGAGGTGAGCAGTTCTTC. The gene calls are TRBV5-1 and TRBJ2-1; 11 bases align to TRBD1. V gave up 0 bases and J gave up 9 bases; unmatched junction bases: 5. CDR1 and CDR2 from the germline V gene are SGHRS and YFSETQ. The CDR3 is made up of 15 amino acids.

The chain combines TRBV9 with TRBJ1-1; D gene ambiguous. CDR3 length equals 15 residues. Germline V gene sequence: CDR1 SGDLS, CDR2 YYNGEE. V lost 0 bases to trimming and J lost 1 base, with 10 bases between them. The CDR3 reads CASSVGSSENTEAFF. CDR3 nucleotide sequence: TGTGCCAGCAGCGTAGGGAGCAGCGAGAACACTGAAGCTTTCTTT.

The chain uses TRBV10-1 and TRBJ1-1; no clear D gene. Germline lookup yields CDR1 WNHNN and CDR2 SYGVQD (reference sequence). V lost 6 bases, J lost 3 bases, and 11 bases lay in between. This CDR3 is 13 amino acids long. The CDR3 DNA reads TGCGCCAGCAGAGGTGGACCGGACACTGAAGCTTTCTTT. As protein: CASRGGPDTEAFF.

The V and J genes are TRBV4-3 and TRBJ2-2, with D possibly matching TRBD2 (6 bases). This CDR3 is 15 amino acids long. From germline, CDR1 is LGHNA and CDR2 YSLEER. V was pared by 3 bases and J by 6 bases, with 14 bases between. For the CDR3, the DNA is TGCGCCAGCAGCCATAGCGGCGCGAGGGCCGGGGAGCTGTTTTTT. Translating it yields CASSHSGARAGELFF.

The chain joins TRBV10-1 to TRBJ1-1; 7 bases agree with TRBD1. The J segment lost 4 bases and the V segment lost 4 bases, leaving 6 bases of the junction unmatched. The CDR3 has 14 amino acids. CDR1 WNHNN and CDR2 SYGVQD come from the germline V gene (reference sequence). Written as DNA, the CDR3 is TGCGCCAGCAGTGCCGCAGGGGGGGCCACTGAAGCTTTCTTT. Protein product: CASSAAGGATEAFF.

This clone was counted once. The chain employs TRBV28 and TRBJ1-1, with a tentative D call TRBD1 (6 bases). Germline values: CDR1 MDHEN, CDR2 SYDVKM. Trimming took off 7 bases at V and 1 base at J, with 13 bases between the two ends. The CDR3 consists of 14 residues. CDR3 amino acids: CASTLGGRNTEAFF. CDR3 nucleotides: TGTGCCAGCACGCTTGGGGGGCGGAACACTGAAGCTTTCTTT.

The chain uses TRBV2 and TRBJ2-7, with 7 bases identical to TRBD1. With 3 bases clipped from V and 4 bases from J, the junction kept 6 bases outside the gene matches. This CDR3 comprises 14 residues. The germline CDR1 and CDR2 sequences are SNHLY and FYNNEI. Here the CDR3 reads CASSERRQGYEQYF. The DNA for the CDR3 is TGTGCCAGCAGTGAGCGCCGACAGGGTTACGAGCAGTACTTC. Full variable domain (missing parts from reference TRBV2 and TRBJ2-7): EPEVTQTPSHQVTQMGQEVILRCVPISNHLYFYWYRQILGQKVEFLVSFYNNEISEKSEIFDDQFSVERPDGSNFTLKIRSTKLEDSAMYFCASSERRQGYEQYFGPGTRLTVT.

The chain links TRBV4-3 to TRBJ2-7, with D possibly being TRBD2 (6 bases). Trimming left V 3 bases short and J 2 bases short, with 14 bases between. The CDR3 is made up of 15 amino acids. CDR1 LGHNA and CDR2 YSLEER come from the germline V gene. The DNA of the CDR3 is TGCGCCAGCAGCCAGGTGGCGGGGATCACCTACGAGCAGTACTTC. This translates into CASSQVAGITYEQYF.

V usage is TRBV6-5 and J usage is TRBJ1-2; D is uncertain. V was shortened by 6 bases and J by 2 bases, with 7 bases between the two germline ends. The CDR3 runs to 12 residues. Per the germline V gene, CDR1 is MNHEY and CDR2 is SVGAGI. CDR3 region: CASRLVNYGYTF. The CDR3 coding sequence is TGTGCCAGCAGGTTGGTCAACTATGGCTACACCTTC.

V gene TRBV10-3 combines with J gene TRBJ2-7; D remains ambiguous. This CDR3 is built from 12 residues. Germline lookup yields CDR1 ENHRY and CDR2 SYGVKD. V was clipped by 3 bases and J by 7 bases, with 10 bases between them. Here the CDR3 reads CAISEGREEQYF. The CDR3 DNA reads TGTGCCATCAGTGAAGGGCGTGAGGAGCAGTACTTC.

This rearrangement joins TRBV19 to TRBJ1-2, with D perhaps TRBD1 (6 bases). Trimming took off 7 bases at V and 0 bases at J, with 12 bases between the two ends. This CDR3 has 14 amino acids. Germline V gene sequence: CDR1 LNHDA, CDR2 SQIVND (reference sequence). The CDR3: CASNYRDTNYGYTF. For the CDR3, the DNA is TGTGCCAGTAATTACCGGGACACTAACTATGGCTACACCTTC.

The V and J genes are TRBV2 and TRBJ2-3; tentatively, D is TRBD1 (6 bases). CDR3 size: 14 residues. Germline values: CDR1 SNHLY, CDR2 FYNNEI. Trimming cost V 4 bases and J 0 bases, with 8 bases left between them. CDR3 in DNA: TGTGCCAGCAGTGTCGACAGGAGCACAGATACGCAGTATTTT. This gives the protein CASSVDRSTDTQYF.

This clone was seen a single time. The rearrangement links TRBV5-1 to TRBJ2-6; TRBD1 might be the D (5 bases). V was shortened by 0 bases and J by 3 bases, with 10 bases between the two germline ends. This CDR3 has 16 residues. Germline V gene sequence: CDR1 SGHRS, CDR2 YFSETQ. The chain's CDR3 is CASSLVLGLGANVLTF. In nucleotides, the CDR3 is TGCGCCAGCAGCTTGGTATTGGGGCTTGGGGCCAACGTCCTGACTTTC.

J is TRBJ2-7 and V is TRBV18; TRBD2 might be the D (7 bases). The CDR3 extends over 15 amino acids. Germline loops: CDR1 KGHSH, CDR2 LQKENI. Deletions cut 0 bases from V and 0 bases from J, with 9 bases between. The CDR3, as DNA: TGTGCCAGCTCACCACCGGGGGGGGCCTCCTACGAGCAGTACTTC. Translation gives CASSPPGGASYEQYF.

This chain joins TRBV25-1 and TRBJ2-1; D tentatively fits TRBD1 or TRBD2 (6 bases each). This CDR3 spans 14 amino acids. The germline gives CDR1 MGHDK, CDR2 SYGVNS. V was trimmed by 5 bases and J by 3 bases, leaving 11 bases between them. Here the CDR3 reads CASSKGGGYNEQFF. CDR3 nucleotides: TGTGCCAGCAGTAAGGGGGGAGGCTACAATGAGCAGTTCTTC.

The chain uses TRBV9 and TRBJ2-5; a weak D match, TRBD2 (6 bases). Germline CDR1 and CDR2: SGDLS and YYNGEE. This CDR3 region has 15 residues. The V and J ends lost 3 bases and 8 bases respectively, with 20 bases between them. CDR3 nucleotides: TGTGCCAGCAGCGGGGGCGCGGAGGGCCCTGGCACCCAGTACTTC. Its protein is CASSGGAEGPGTQYF.